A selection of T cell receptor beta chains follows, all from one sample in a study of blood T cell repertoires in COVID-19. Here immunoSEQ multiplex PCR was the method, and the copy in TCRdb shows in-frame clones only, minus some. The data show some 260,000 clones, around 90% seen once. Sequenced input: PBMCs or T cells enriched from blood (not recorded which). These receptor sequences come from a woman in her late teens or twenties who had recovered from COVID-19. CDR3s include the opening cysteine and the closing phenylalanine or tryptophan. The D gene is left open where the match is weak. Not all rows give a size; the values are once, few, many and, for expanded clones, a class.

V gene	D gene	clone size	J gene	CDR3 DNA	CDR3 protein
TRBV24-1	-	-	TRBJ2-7	TGTGCCACTCACAGGGTTACCTACGAGCAGTACTTC	CATHRVTYEQYF
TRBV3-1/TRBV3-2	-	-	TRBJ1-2	TGTGCCAGCAGCCCCAGTAACTATGGCTACACCTTC	CASSPSNYGYTF
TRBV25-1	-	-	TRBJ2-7	TGTGCCAGCAGTGATCGCCAGGGATCCTACGAGCAGTACTTC	CASSDRQGSYEQYF
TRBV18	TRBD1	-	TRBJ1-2	TGTGCCAGCTCGTCACAGGGGGCCTATGGCTACACCTTC	CASSSQGAYGYTF
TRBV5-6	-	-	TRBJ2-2	TGTGCCAGCAGCTTAGGCGGGACCGGGGAGCTGTTTTTT	CASSLGGTGELFF
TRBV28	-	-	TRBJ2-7	TGTGCCAGCAGTACCCAGGCCGCGGAGCAGTACTTC	CASSTQAAEQYF
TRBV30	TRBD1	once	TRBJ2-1	TGTGCCTGGAGTAAAGGACCTTCATCGGGACAGGGGTTTCACGCCAGCTACAATGAGCAGTTCTTC	CAWSKGPSSGQGFHASYNEQFF
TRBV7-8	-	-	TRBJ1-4	TGTGCCGTAGAAGGAGCAACTAATGAAAAACTGTTTTTT	CAVEGATNEKLFF
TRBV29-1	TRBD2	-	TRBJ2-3	TGCAGCGTTGCGGGTGCGGGAGGAAGGGGAGGCACAGATACGCAGTATTTT	CSVAGAGGRGGTDTQYF
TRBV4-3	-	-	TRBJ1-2	TGCGCCAGCAGCCAAGATCTCTCGGGCAGGGGAGATGACTATGGCTACACCTTC	CASSQDLSGRGDDYGYTF
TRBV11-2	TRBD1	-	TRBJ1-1	TGTGCCAGCAGCTTAAGACAGGGCACTGAAGCTTTCTTT	CASSLRQGTEAFF
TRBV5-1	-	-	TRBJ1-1	TGCGCCAGCAGCTTTTCGAGACCCGGAGGACCGCTGAACACTGAAGCTTTCTTT	CASSFSRPGGPLNTEAFF
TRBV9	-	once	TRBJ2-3	TGTGCCAGCAGCGTGGCGGAGGATACGCAGTATTTT	CASSVAEDTQYF
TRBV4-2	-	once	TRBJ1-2	TGTGCCAGCAGCGACTTGACAGGACTTAACTATGGCTACACCTTC	CASSDLTGLNYGYTF
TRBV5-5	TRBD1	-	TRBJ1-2	TGTGCCAGCAGCTTGATAGGGACAGGGTACGGCTACACCTTC	CASSLIGTGYGYTF
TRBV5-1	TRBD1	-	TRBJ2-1	TGCGCCAGCAGCTTGGCCAGGGACAGGGAGCAGTTCTTC	CASSLARDREQFF
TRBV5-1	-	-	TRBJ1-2	TGCGCCAGTGGGCCGGGACAAACCGTTGGGAGTGAGGGCTACACCTTC	CASGPGQTVGSEGYTF
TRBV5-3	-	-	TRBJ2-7	TGTGCCAGAAGCGAGGACAGTAGAAAGGACGAGCAGTACTTC	CARSEDSRKDEQYF
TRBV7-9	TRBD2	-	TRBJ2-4	TGTGCCAGCAGCTTAGCGCCTAGCGGGGGCCCACTAGCCAAAAACATTCAGTACTTC	CASSLAPSGGPLAKNIQYF
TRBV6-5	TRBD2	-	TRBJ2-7	TGTGCCAGCCCCAATCAACGGGGGGGGACCTACGAGCAGTACTTC	CASPNQRGGTYEQYF